These 3 T cell receptor beta chains originate from one sample sequenced in a study of Ad26.COV2.S vaccination and SARS-CoV-2 variants. Using immunoSEQ multiplex PCR, the repertoire was profiled, and TCRdb retains in-frame clones only, with some absent. The sample holds about 350,000 clones, about 86% seen once. Treatment of the sample: some 20 received Ad26.COV2.S at low or high dose, single or two shots; several received placebo; per-sample allocation not given. Specimens were obtained on day 63 following the first vaccine or placebo injection. The starting material was peripheral blood, obtained in a trial of Ad26.COV2.S vaccine versus placebo. These receptors all stem from a person aged 18 to 65 who received the Ad26.COV2.S COVID-19 vaccine or a placebo.

The rearrangement joins TRBV24-1 to TRBJ2-1; the match to TRBD2 covers 13 bases. Germline lookup yields CDR1 KGHDR and CDR2 SFDVKD. The CDR3 totals 18 residues. With V trimmed by 4 bases and J by 2 bases, 7 bases remained unmatched. The CDR3 coding sequence is TGTGCCACCAGTGACGATGGGGGACTAGCGGGAACCTACAATGAGCAGTTCTTC. It translates to CATSDDGGLAGTYNEQFF.

The V gene is TRBV5-1, the J gene TRBJ2-7; 7 positions agree with TRBD1. The V segment lost 3 bases and the J segment 3 bases; nucleotides outside the gene matches: 6. The V gene's germline CDR1 is SGHRS and CDR2 YFSETQ. The CDR3 runs 14 residues. The CDR3 sequence is CASSSGTVYYEQYF. CDR3 DNA: TGCGCCAGCAGCTCCGGGACAGTATACTACGAGCAGTACTTC.

The chain has TRBV7-2 and TRBJ2-1; 12 nucleotides match TRBD2. This CDR3 spans 16 amino acids. Trimming removed 3 bases from V and 6 bases from J; junction bases left unmatched: 6. Germline V gene data show CDR1 as SGHTA and CDR2 as FQGNSA. Here the CDR3 DNA reads TGTGCCAGCAGCTTCCTAGCGGGAGGGCTGAGCAATGAGCAGTTCTTC. It translates to CASSFLAGGLSNEQFF.